The 8 T cell receptor beta chains reported below all come from one sample, sequenced in a study of regulatory T cells in long-lasting Graves disease. Construction of the TCR beta libraries employed iRepertoire HTBI primers in conjunction with Arm-PCR of CDR3 regions. One entry per CDR3 protein, called by TCRdb with MiXCR from the multiplex PCR reads. The repertoire holds 400,000 or so distinct CDR3 sequences, around 21% seen once, with 20% in the top ten. Time point specified: persistent/refractory GD, antithyroid drugs over 5 years with positive TRAb. Extracted PBMC RNA gave rise to the TCR library. Sample: peripheral blood mononuclear cells (PBMCs), taken when the disease was refractory, from a patient treated with antithyroid drugs. The receptors here all came from a female donor with Graves disease.

This chain joins TRBV15 and TRBJ2-2; 11 bases agree with TRBD1. Trimming at V came to 0 bases and at J to 6 bases, leaving 6 bases not matched to a gene. CDR1 is LNHNV and CDR2 is YYDKDF in the germline V gene (reference sequence). The CDR3 sequence is 17 residues long. The CDR3 here is CATSREVGQGGSGELFF. The DNA of the CDR3 is TGTGCCACCAGCAGAGAGGTGGGACAGGGGGGATCCGGGGAGCTGTTTTTT.

The chain employs TRBV29-1 and TRBJ2-7; D call uncertain. Trimming took 0 bases from V and 1 from J, leaving 7 bases between them. This CDR3 has 13 residues. Germline V gene sequence: CDR1 SQVTM, CDR2 ANQGSEA. The CDR3 region is CSVEEVRSYEQYF. In DNA form, the CDR3 reads TGCAGCGTTGAAGAGGTCCGGTCCTACGAGCAGTACTTC.

This rearrangement joins TRBV3-1 to TRBJ2-6; possible D gene TRBD1, 7 bases. CDR1 is LGHDT and CDR2 is YNNKEL in the germline V gene (reference sequence). CDR3 length: 15 residues. Trimming pared 0 bases from V and 13 bases from J, leaving 16 bases between. CDR3 residues: CASSQDLATGRVLTF. As DNA, the CDR3 is TGTGCCAGCAGCCAAGATCTCGCGACAGGGAGGGTCCTGACTTTC.

This clonotype was seen only a few times. V and J are TRBV7-6 and TRBJ2-7; 15 bases agree with TRBD2. The CDR3 extends over 17 amino acids. J lost 0 bases, V lost 4 bases, and 4 bases had no gene match. Per germline, CDR1 SGHVS and CDR2 FNYEAQ. CDR3 protein: CASSSGLAGGTSYEQYF. CDR3 DNA: TGTGCCAGCAGCTCAGGACTAGCGGGAGGGACCTCCTACGAGCAGTACTTC.

The chain couples TRBV7-9 to TRBJ1-1; D perhaps matches TRBD1 (6 bases). Trimming took off 5 bases at V and 4 bases at J, with 17 bases between the two ends. In germline, CDR1 is SEHNR, CDR2 FQNEAQ (reference sequence). This CDR3 has 15 amino acids. Here the CDR3 reads CASSPSEPGVTEAFF. CDR3 in DNA: TGTGCCAGCAGCCCCTCGGAGCCAGGGGTCACTGAAGCTTTCTTT. The entire variable domain, with the rest obtained from reference TRBV7-9 and TRBJ1-1, is as follows: DTGVSQNPRHKITKRGQNVTFRCDPISEHNRLYWYRQTLGQGPEFLTYFQNEAQLEKSRLLSDRFSAERPKGSFSTLEIQRTEQGDSAMYLCASSPSEPGVTEAFFGQGTRLTVV.

This clonotype was found a few times. This chain links TRBV11-2 with TRBJ1-6, with D tentatively TRBD1 (5 bases). The CDR3 covers 16 residues. Germline lookup yields CDR1 SGHAT and CDR2 FQNNGV. The V end was cut by 0 bases, the J end by 7 bases, with 13 bases between. The CDR3, as DNA: TGTGCCAGCAGCTTAGAAATTGGGGGGTCCAATTCACCCCTCCACTTT. Translating it yields CASSLEIGGSNSPLHF.

The table lists this clonotype with a few counts. V and J are TRBV19 and TRBJ2-5; a weak D match, TRBD2 (5 bases). CDR1 and CDR2 from the germline V gene are LNHDA and SQIVND (reference sequence). The ends were cut back, 1 base at V and 3 bases at J, with 6 bases in the middle. The CDR3 consists of 13 residues. The CDR3 here is CASSIAREETQYF. Written as DNA, the CDR3 is TGTGCCAGTAGTATAGCGCGGGAAGAGACCCAGTACTTC.

This clonotype was recorded many times. The rearrangement uses TRBV12-3 or TRBV12-4 and TRBJ1-2; maybe TRBD1 (5 bases). V gave up 7 bases and J gave up 8 bases, with 17 bases separating them. The CDR3 extends over 13 amino acids. The CDR3 nucleotides are TGTGCCAGCACCCTGGGGGGTCGGGAAGGCTACACCTTC. Translating it yields CASTLGGREGYTF.